Listed below are T cell receptor beta chains from one sample, sequenced in a study of blood T cells in healthy people across ages. TCRdb redid the calling of the 5' RACE reads with MiXCR, one entry per CDR3 protein. This table holds about 1.8 million distinct CDR3 sequences, around 48% found once. The sequenced sample was blood. The receptors originated from a woman aged 40 to 55 in good health. The CDR3 runs from the conserved cysteine through the conserved F or W. D genes are given only for firm matches. Clone size is shown for a subset of rows, as once, few, many or a class of expanded clone.

d_call | clone_size | j_call | cdr3_length | v_call | cdr3_nt | cdr3_aa
TRBD2 | few | TRBJ2-4 | 16 | TRBV7-2 | TGTGCCAGCAGTTCGGGACTAGCGGGGGGGGAAAACATTCAGTACTTC | CASSSGLAGGENIQYF
NA | NA | TRBJ2-3 | 15 | TRBV5-1 | TGCGCCAGCAGCTTGGGACCTATAAACACAGATACGCAGTATTTT | CASSLGPINTDTQYF
NA | NA | TRBJ2-3 | 12 | TRBV9 | TGTGCCAGTGGGGACATTCTTGGGTCGCAGTATTTT | CASGDILGSQYF
NA | NA | TRBJ2-3 | 14 | TRBV20-1 | TGCAGTGCTTTTCCACCGCCCATAACAGATACGCAGTATTTT | CSAFPPPITDTQYF
NA | NA | TRBJ1-2 | 14 | TRBV6-5 | TGTGCCAGCAGCCTCAGGAATCCAACTTATGGCTACACCTTC | CASSLRNPTYGYTF
TRBD2 | NA | TRBJ2-1 | 13 | TRBV7-2 | TGTGCCAGCAGATTTACTAGCGGGGTCGAGCAGTTCTTC | CASRFTSGVEQFF
TRBD1 | NA | TRBJ1-2 | 14 | TRBV6-2/TRBV6-3 | TGTGCCAGCAGTCGGAACAGGGGCGACTATGGCTACACCTTC | CASSRNRGDYGYTF
TRBD2 | NA | TRBJ2-3 | 14 | TRBV9 | TGTGCCAGCAGAGGCGGGGGAACCACAGATACGCAGTATTTT | CASRGGGTTDTQYF
NA | few | TRBJ2-7 | 12 | TRBV20-1 | TGCAGTGCTAGGCGCAGGGGAGACGAGCAGTACTTC | CSARRRGDEQYF
TRBD2 | NA | TRBJ2-1 | 15 | TRBV6-6 | TGTGCCAGCAGTTACTCACGCGGGGGGGCGGGTGAGCAGTTCTTC | CASSYSRGGAGEQFF
NA | NA | TRBJ1-2 | 15 | TRBV24-1 | TGTGCCACCAGTGATCCGGGGGAACCAAACTATGGCTACACCTTC | CATSDPGEPNYGYTF
NA | few | TRBJ1-2 | 13 | TRBV25-1 | TGTGCCAGCACCGGGGGAGGGAGGTATGGCTACACCTTC | CASTGGGRYGYTF
TRBD1 | NA | TRBJ2-6 | 12 | TRBV6-5 | TGTGCCACCCGACAGGGGGCCAACGCCCTGACTTTC | CATRQGANALTF
TRBD2 | few | TRBJ2-4 | 16 | TRBV12-3/TRBV12-4 | TGTGCCAGCAGCTCAACTAGCGGGGGGGCCATCGACATTCAGTACTTC | CASSSTSGGAIDIQYF
NA | few | TRBJ1-1 | 16 | TRBV7-2 | TGTGCCAGCAGCTTAGCGCGAACAGGCCTGGGATCTGAAGCTTTCTTT | CASSLARTGLGSEAFF
NA | NA | TRBJ2-6 | 15 | TRBV28 | TGTGCCAGCAGACCCGCAGGCTCTGGGGCCAACGTCCTGACTTTC | CASRPAGSGANVLTF
TRBD1 | NA | TRBJ2-5 | 15 | TRBV7-9 | TGTGCCAGCAGCAAATCGGACAGGTTTCAAGAGACCCAGTACTTC | CASSKSDRFQETQYF
NA | NA | TRBJ2-7 | 12 | TRBV3-1 | TGTGCCAGCAGCCCGAGCATGCAGTCCCAGTACTTC | CASSPSMQSQYF
NA | NA | TRBJ2-3 | 14 | TRBV12-3/TRBV12-4 | TGTGCCAGCAGGCGGGTTTGGGAAGCAGATACGCAGTATTTT | CASRRVWEADTQYF